This TCR beta chain was captured by sequencing in a study of T cell responses to AZD1222 COVID-19 vaccine. Study-wide findings and caveats: The donor group comprised mostly white British people and more females; the analysis possibly underestimated clonal diversity. Two AZD1222 administrations were followed by greater Spike-specific TCR breadth and depth.

Concerning this clone: Its antigen is undetermined.

Profiled with immunoSEQ multiplex PCR; TCRdb holds only in-frame clones, not every one. Here the sample spans about 83,000 clones, more than 75% being singletons. Trimming pared 2 bases from V and 5 bases from J, leaving 20 bases between. The germline V gene has CDR1 MNHEY and CDR2 SMNVEV (reference sequence). CDR3 length: 17 residues. The specimen was peripheral blood, collected on day 0 of AZD1222 vaccination. The chain uses TRBV27 and TRBJ2-3; TRBD1 or TRBD2 may be the D gene (5 bases each). This receptor was obtained from an adult in good health. The CDR3: CASSLRTPGGLGDTQYF. The DNA of the CDR3 is TGTGCCAGCAGTTTACGTACCCCTGGGGGTCTTGGAGATACGCAGTATTTT.